A selection of T cell receptor beta chains follows, all from one sample in a study of blood T cell repertoires in COVID-19. The data were produced by immunoSEQ multiplex PCR, yet TCRdb's version contains in-frame clones alone and is incomplete. The sample yields about 64,000 clones, around 83% seen once. Sequencing was carried out using peripheral blood. These receptors were obtained from a woman aged 60 to 75 with acute or convalescent COVID-19. Both conserved end residues are part of each CDR3. D genes are given only for firm matches. Expanded clones are given a class, and other clones once, few, many or no size at all.

TRBV10-2,TRBD1,TRBJ1-1,NA,CASSEGTGARNTEAFF
TRBV10-3,TRBD1,TRBJ1-1,NA,CAISGGQGIANTEAFF
TRBV6-5,TRBD2,TRBJ2-2,NA,CASSYVWRGGAGELFF
TRBV12-3/TRBV12-4,NA,TRBJ1-1,NA,CASSYITGTEAFF
TRBV6-5,TRBD1,TRBJ1-2,NA,CASSRDRSNYGYTF
TRBV5-4,NA,TRBJ1-2,NA,CASSLTQGNYGYTF
TRBV24-1,TRBD2,TRBJ2-2,NA,CATSALAGGAGELFF
TRBV5-5,NA,TRBJ1-1,NA,CASSLTPGGTEAFF
TRBV7-2,NA,TRBJ1-1,NA,CASSFGESTEAFF
TRBV6-5,TRBD1,TRBJ1-6,NA,CASRWDRQNSPLHF
TRBV5-6,NA,TRBJ1-4,NA,CASSLSGTGNEKLFF
TRBV2,TRBD1,TRBJ2-2,NA,CARGQANTGELFF
TRBV7-8,NA,TRBJ1-1,few,CASSPRGGIMNTEAFF
TRBV10-3,NA,TRBJ1-6,once,CAISETAGGSYNSPLHF
TRBV15,NA,TRBJ2-2,NA,CATSRAGPSTGELFF
TRBV15,TRBD2,TRBJ2-3,NA,CATSDTSGGFTDTQYF
TRBV19,TRBD1,TRBJ1-5,NA,CATRTGIYSNQPQHF
TRBV6-5,TRBD2,TRBJ2-1,NA,CASSYSSGGPNEQFF
TRBV10-2,TRBD2,TRBJ2-3,NA,CASSELASGTNTDTQYF
TRBV5-4,NA,TRBJ1-4,NA,CASSLSGKKLFF
TRBV5-1,TRBD1,TRBJ1-1,once,CASSFGTETEAFF
TRBV5-1,TRBD2,TRBJ2-4,NA,CASSLGLAGGNIQYF
TRBV9,TRBD1,TRBJ2-3,NA,CASSVGRGGGTDTQYF
TRBV24-1,TRBD2,TRBJ2-3,NA,CATSDPSGGAADTQYF
TRBV11-1,NA,TRBJ1-4,once,CASRRSRSFNEKLFF
TRBV19,NA,TRBJ1-1,NA,CASSVREENTEAFF
TRBV9,NA,TRBJ2-7,NA,CASSVVATAYEQYF
TRBV9,NA,TRBJ1-1,NA,CASSLQGNTEAFF
TRBV20-1,NA,TRBJ1-2,NA,CSVGHVNGYTF
TRBV6-2/TRBV6-3,NA,TRBJ2-1,NA,CASSYSWAAYNEQFF
TRBV7-6,TRBD2,TRBJ2-7,NA,CASSFAGRGGPSYEQYF
TRBV5-1,NA,TRBJ1-2,NA,CASSRSGDGFYGYTF
TRBV5-1,NA,TRBJ1-1,few,CASSTDMNTEAFF
TRBV7-2,TRBD1,TRBJ1-3,NA,CASSFDRGGTIYF
TRBV6-5,TRBD1,TRBJ2-2,NA,CASRMTGTNTGELFF
TRBV15,NA,TRBJ1-5,NA,CATSRDNRVYQPQHF
TRBV9,NA,TRBJ1-1,once,CASSMTGNTEAFF
TRBV6-1,TRBD1,TRBJ1-5,NA,CASSKGTGDRGRSGPQHF
TRBV4-1,NA,TRBJ1-3,NA,CASSQVGNSGNTIYF
TRBV19,TRBD1,TRBJ1-5,NA,CASSMDRGRDQPQHF
TRBV7-2,NA,TRBJ2-5,NA,CASSLDTSTETQYF
TRBV6-4,TRBD1,TRBJ2-3,NA,CASSTPGQGASTDTQYF
TRBV2,NA,TRBJ1-5,NA,CASSDQGVGQPQHF
TRBV19,TRBD1,TRBJ1-2,NA,CASKDGPDRAPMTF
TRBV19,NA,TRBJ1-5,few,CASGLGGVASNQPQHF
TRBV5-1,NA,TRBJ1-4,NA,CASSLGSGATNEKLFF
TRBV7-3,NA,TRBJ1-1,NA,CASSLNAGIPNTEAFF
TRBV19,TRBD1,TRBJ2-5,NA,CASSMDRGRFQETQYF
TRBV27,NA,TRBJ2-7,NA,CASSPMAGPYEQYF
TRBV19,NA,TRBJ2-7,NA,CASGAGRNEQYF